This T cell receptor beta chain was sequenced in a study of identical twins. As to this clonotype: Its antigen is still unknown.

Each CDR3 protein is one row after TCRdb ran MiXCR on the 5' RACE reads. This table has some 630,000 distinct CDR3 sequences, just over 7% appearing once. V was cut by 3 bases and J by 6 bases, with 6 bases left in between. The CDR3 is 11 amino acids. The V gene's germline CDR1 is ENHRY and CDR2 SYGVKD. Study results and caveats: Beta out-of-frame sequences showed weaker excess twin sharing. Out-of-frame sharing of TCR alpha in monozygotic twins was underestimated by models. Conclusions relied on cross-sectional statistical analysis, not following the same donors.

These data were also filed under a second study, of yellow fever vaccine responses in identical twins.

This TCR was sampled from a woman between 18 and 29 years old in good health. The chain couples TRBV10-3 to TRBJ2-7; D is possibly TRBD1 (6 bases). Source material: PBMCs. Here the CDR3 reads CAISEGGEQYV. The DNA for the CDR3 is TGTGCCATCAGTGAAGGGGGCGAGCAGTACGTC.